A selection of T cell receptor beta chains follows, all from one sample in a study of blood T cell repertoires in COVID-19. Clones were read by immunoSEQ multiplex PCR, and TCRdb kept only the in-frame ones, dropping some. The data hold almost 200,000 clones, with approximately 88% observed a single time. The sequenced sample was PBMCs or T cells enriched from blood (not recorded which). These receptors were obtained from a young woman who had recovered from COVID-19. Both conserved end residues are part of each CDR3. D genes are given only for firm matches.

>TRBJ2-7|TRBV9|TRBD1
CASSETTGTPYEQYF
>TRBJ2-7|TRBV3-1/TRBV3-2|TRBD1
CASSQGPPGQPYEQYF
>TRBJ2-7|TRBV7-8|-
CASSYRGGAYEQYF
>TRBJ2-7|TRBV2|TRBD1
CASSESQTGLREQYF
>TRBJ2-1|TRBV19|-
CASSYRGGAYNEQFF
>TRBJ1-2|TRBV10-3|TRBD1
CATIRDRGRDGYTF
>TRBJ1-1|TRBV6-5|-
CASSYSGGTEAFF
>TRBJ1-6|TRBV2|TRBD1
CASSDQRQGASSPLHF
>TRBJ2-7|TRBV4-1|-
CASSQDGRVEQYF
>TRBJ1-2|TRBV30|-
CAWSPTGNYGYTF
>TRBJ2-5|TRBV11-2|-
CASSLFKASQETQYF
>TRBJ2-5|TRBV3-1/TRBV3-2|TRBD2
CASSRTSGGPMYQETQYF
>TRBJ1-1|TRBV7-9|-
CASNPGLGGKMNTEAFF
>TRBJ1-1|TRBV5-1|TRBD1
CASSFPDRGNTEAFF
>TRBJ2-3|TRBV19|-
CASSIASDTQYF
>TRBJ2-1|TRBV6-5|TRBD2
CASNDLAGPQFF
>TRBJ1-2|TRBV19|TRBD1
CASSTTGDYGYTF
>TRBJ2-6|TRBV9|-
CASSASYSGANVLTF
>TRBJ2-1|TRBV27|-
CASSSRRGPTSARPYNEQFF
>TRBJ2-2|TRBV11-2|-
CASSLSAGSGNTGELFF
>TRBJ2-1|TRBV7-8|TRBD2
CASRPTHPSGGANEQFF
>TRBJ1-5|TRBV2|-
CASSRTTTDQPQHF